The rows below give T cell receptor beta chains drawn from one sample of a study of blood T cell repertoires in COVID-19. Sequencing used immunoSEQ multiplex PCR; TCRdb keeps in-frame clones, though not all of them. The sample consists of under 450,000 clones, about 90% of them appearing once. The sample consisted of PBMCs or T cells enriched from blood (not recorded which). All receptors derive from a woman aged 25 to 39 who had recovered from COVID-19. Each CDR3 is given with its conserved first and last residue. D genes are given only for firm matches. Clone size is shown for a subset of rows, as once, few, many or a class of expanded clone.

V gene	clone size	J gene	D gene	CDR3 protein	CDR3 DNA
TRBV7-9	once	TRBJ2-3	TRBD2	CASSWLAGPTDTQYF	TGTGCCAGCAGCTGGCTAGCGGGGCCCACAGATACGCAGTATTTT
TRBV18	-	TRBJ2-2	TRBD2	CASSPVLAGSTGELFF	TGTGCCAGCTCACCAGTTCTAGCGGGTAGCACCGGGGAGCTGTTTTTT
TRBV12-3/TRBV12-4	-	TRBJ2-2	-	CASSFERGRELFF	TGTGCCAGCAGTTTCGAGAGGGGGAGGGAGCTGTTTTTT
TRBV27	-	TRBJ2-7	TRBD1	CASRTTGGKQYF	TGTGCCAGCAGAACGACAGGGGGCAAGCAGTACTTC
TRBV18	-	TRBJ2-5	-	CASSPRHGEETQYF	TGTGCCAGCTCACCACGTCACGGAGAAGAGACCCAGTACTTC
TRBV7-9	-	TRBJ2-1	TRBD1	CASSSGTGEGYNEQFF	TGTGCCAGCAGCTCCGGGACAGGGGAAGGTTACAATGAGCAGTTCTTC
TRBV7-9	-	TRBJ2-7	-	CASSPQGISYEQYF	TGTGCCAGCAGCCCACAGGGTATCTCCTACGAGCAGTACTTC
TRBV5-1	-	TRBJ1-4	TRBD1	CASSLTQGAVGEKLFF	TGCGCCAGCAGCTTGACACAGGGGGCGGTCGGTGAAAAACTGTTTTTT
TRBV15	-	TRBJ2-1	-	CATSRGLNEQFF	TGTGCCACCAGCAGGGGACTGAATGAGCAGTTCTTC
TRBV4-1	-	TRBJ1-2	TRBD1	CASSQADRGQNYGYTF	TGCGCCAGCAGCCAAGCGGACAGGGGGCAAAACTATGGCTACACCTTC
TRBV11-2	-	TRBJ2-2	-	CASSLGGNTGELFF	TGTGCCAGCAGCTTGGGAGGGAACACCGGGGAGCTGTTTTTT
TRBV28	-	TRBJ1-4	-	CASTDPGREKLFF	TGTGCCAGCACCGACCCAGGGAGGGAAAAACTGTTTTTT
TRBV18	-	TRBJ1-1	TRBD1	CASSPFQGEDTEAFF	TGTGCCAGCTCACCCTTTCAGGGGGAGGACACTGAAGCTTTCTTT
TRBV28	-	TRBJ1-1	-	CATSVTNTEAFF	TGTGCCACTTCGGTTACGAACACTGAAGCTTTCTTT
TRBV7-2	-	TRBJ1-3	TRBD1	CASSSIPFRQGYRGNTIYF	TGTGCCAGCAGCTCTATCCCTTTTAGACAGGGCTACAGAGGAAACACCATATATTTT
TRBV27	-	TRBJ2-7	TRBD2	CASGELAGTYEQYF	TGTGCCAGCGGGGAGCTAGCGGGGACCTACGAGCAGTACTTC
TRBV27	-	TRBJ2-1	TRBD2	CASSLFLLAGVNEQFF	TGTGCCAGCAGTTTATTCTTACTAGCGGGGGTTAATGAGCAGTTCTTC
TRBV28	-	TRBJ2-1	TRBD2	CASSSESGRAYNEQFF	TGTGCCAGCAGTTCAGAGAGCGGGAGGGCCTACAATGAGCAGTTCTTC
TRBV28	-	TRBJ2-5	TRBD1	CASSPSTGVGTQYF	TGTGCCAGCAGCCCATCGACAGGGGTGGGGACCCAGTACTTC
TRBV2	-	TRBJ2-1	-	CASKGVLPLSEQFF	TGTGCCAGCAAAGGGGTCCTTCCCCTGAGTGAGCAGTTCTTC
TRBV5-1	few	TRBJ1-4	TRBD1	CASSLQGGDEKLFF	TGCGCCAGCAGCTTGCAGGGGGGCGATGAAAAACTGTTTTTT
TRBV23-1	once	TRBJ2-1	TRBD1	CASSHRDRGHEQFF	TGCGCCAGCAGCCACCGGGACAGGGGTCATGAGCAGTTCTTC
TRBV12-3/TRBV12-4	-	TRBJ2-2	-	CAIATGSGELFF	TGTGCCATTGCAACAGGGTCCGGGGAGCTGTTTTTT
TRBV28	-	TRBJ2-3	TRBD2	CASSFPIAGGTDTQYF	TGTGCCAGCAGTTTCCCCATAGCGGGAGGCACAGATACGCAGTATTTT
TRBV28	-	TRBJ1-4	-	CASSFAGVNEKLFF	TGTGCCAGCAGTTTCGCGGGGGTTAATGAAAAACTGTTTTTT
TRBV12-3/TRBV12-4	-	TRBJ2-2	-	CASFRGTGELFF	TGTGCCAGCTTTAGGGGGACCGGGGAGCTGTTTTTT
TRBV28	few	TRBJ1-2	TRBD1	CASSLGTGNYGYTF	TGTGCCAGCAGTTTAGGGACAGGGAACTATGGCTACACCTTC
TRBV2	-	TRBJ1-5	-	CASSGDILYQPQHF	TGTGCCAGCAGTGGGGACATCCTTTACCAGCCCCAGCATTTT
TRBV11-3	-	TRBJ2-1	TRBD2	CASSFRGGSAYNEQFF	TGTGCCAGCAGCTTTCGGGGCGGGAGCGCCTACAATGAGCAGTTCTTC
TRBV29-1	-	TRBJ1-2	TRBD1	CSVSRDRGQEGYTF	TGCAGCGTATCCCGGGACAGGGGGCAGGAGGGCTACACCTTC
TRBV25-1	-	TRBJ1-2	-	CASSADSSIGNYGYTF	TGTGCCAGCAGTGCCGACAGCTCGATTGGGAACTATGGCTACACCTTC
TRBV3-1/TRBV3-2	-	TRBJ1-6	-	CASSQAGHSPLHF	TGTGCCAGCAGCCAAGCCGGTCATTCACCCCTCCACTTT
TRBV12-3/TRBV12-4	few	TRBJ1-2	-	CASSYRTGYGYTF	TGTGCCAGCAGCTACAGGACCGGCTATGGCTACACCTTC
TRBV10-3	-	TRBJ1-1	-	CAITPDADTEAFF	TGTGCCATCACACCCGACGCGGACACTGAAGCTTTCTTT
TRBV3-1/TRBV3-2	-	TRBJ2-5	-	CASSQAILEETQYF	TGTGCCAGCAGCCAGGCAATACTAGAAGAGACCCAGTACTTC
TRBV18	-	TRBJ2-7	TRBD1	CASSPTGQGGYEQYF	TGTGCCAGCTCACCGACGGGACAGGGGGGATACGAGCAGTACTTC
TRBV4-2	-	TRBJ1-1	-	CASSQPGGNTEAFF	TGTGCCAGCAGCCAACCCGGCGGGAACACTGAAGCTTTCTTT
TRBV30	-	TRBJ1-4	-	CAWSVGGIGPSNEKLFF	TGTGCCTGGAGTGTAGGGGGAATCGGGCCGTCTAATGAAAAACTGTTTTTT
TRBV6-5	-	TRBJ2-3	TRBD2	CASRRFSGGTDTQYF	TGTGCCAGCAGACGTTTTTCGGGAGGGACAGATACGCAGTATTTT
TRBV6-5	-	TRBJ1-3	-	CASSPTANSGNTIYF	TGTGCCAGCAGTCCCACAGCTAACTCTGGAAACACCATATATTTT
TRBV9	-	TRBJ1-1	-	CASCRTANTEAFF	TGTGCCAGCTGTCGGACAGCGAACACTGAAGCTTTCTTT
TRBV5-5	-	TRBJ2-7	-	CASSLEQGNEQYF	TGTGCCAGCAGCTTGGAACAGGGCAACGAGCAGTACTTC
TRBV5-1	-	TRBJ1-3	-	CASSERSSGNTIYF	TGCGCCAGCAGTGAGAGGAGCTCTGGAAACACCATATATTTT
TRBV13	-	TRBJ2-2	-	CASSYPSANTGELFF	TGTGCCAGCAGCTATCCTTCGGCGAACACCGGGGAGCTGTTTTTT
TRBV13	few	TRBJ1-6	-	CASSLYRSSYNSPLHF	TGTGCCAGCAGCTTATACAGGAGCTCCTATAATTCACCCCTCCACTTT
TRBV7-9	-	TRBJ2-1	TRBD2	CASSLSGSKYNEQFF	TGTGCCAGCAGCTTAAGCGGGAGCAAGTACAATGAGCAGTTCTTC
TRBV4-2	-	TRBJ2-5	-	CASSQDTRILDPGLETQYF	TGTGCCAGCAGCCAAGACACCCGCATACTGGACCCAGGGTTGGAGACCCAGTACTTC
TRBV7-9	-	TRBJ1-2	TRBD1	CASSLAGTGDYGYTF	TGTGCCAGCAGCTTAGCCGGGACAGGCGACTATGGCTACACCTTC